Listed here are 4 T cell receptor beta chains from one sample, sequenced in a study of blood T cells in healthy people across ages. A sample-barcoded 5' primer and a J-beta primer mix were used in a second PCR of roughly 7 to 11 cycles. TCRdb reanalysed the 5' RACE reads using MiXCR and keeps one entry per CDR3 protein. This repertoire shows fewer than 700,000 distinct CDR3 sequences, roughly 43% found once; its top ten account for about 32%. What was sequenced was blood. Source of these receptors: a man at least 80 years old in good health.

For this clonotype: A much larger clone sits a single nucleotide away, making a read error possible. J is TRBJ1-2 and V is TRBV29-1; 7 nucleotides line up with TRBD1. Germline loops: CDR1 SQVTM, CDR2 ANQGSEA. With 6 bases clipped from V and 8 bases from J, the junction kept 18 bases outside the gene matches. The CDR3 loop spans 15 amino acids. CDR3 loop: CSVERGGQASQGYTF. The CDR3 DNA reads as TGCAGCGTCGAAAGGGGCGGACAGGCGAGCCAGGGCTACACCTTC.

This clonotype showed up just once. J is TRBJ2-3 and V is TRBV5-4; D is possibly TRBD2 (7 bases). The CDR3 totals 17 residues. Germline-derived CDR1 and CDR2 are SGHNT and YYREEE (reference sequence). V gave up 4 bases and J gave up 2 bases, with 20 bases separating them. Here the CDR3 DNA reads TGTGCCAGCAGCCCTCCCGGGGAGGGGGGGCCCACAGATACGCAGTATTTT. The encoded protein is CASSPPGEGGPTDTQYF.

The CDR3 loop is CSARGQANTGELFF. CDR3 coding DNA: TGCAGTGCTAGAGGCCAGGCGAACACCGGGGAGCTGTTTTTT. This rearrangement joins TRBV20-1 to TRBJ2-2; D remains unclear. CDR1 is DFQATT, CDR2 SNEGSKA, per germline (reference sequence). There are 14 residues in the CDR3. Trimming removed 1 base at V and 0 bases at J, with 6 bases between.

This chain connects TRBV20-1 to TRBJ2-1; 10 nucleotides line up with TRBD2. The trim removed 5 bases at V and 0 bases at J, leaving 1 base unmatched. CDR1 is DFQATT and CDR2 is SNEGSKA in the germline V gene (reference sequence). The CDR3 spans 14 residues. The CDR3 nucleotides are TGCAGTGCTTCTAGCGGGAGCTCCTACAATGAGCAGTTCTTC. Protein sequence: CSASSGSSYNEQFF.